These 4 T cell receptor beta chains originate from one sample sequenced in a study of T cell responses to AZD1222 COVID-19 vaccine (dated by TCRdb to the early 2020s). The library was generated by the immunoSEQ multiplex PCR assay. Not all clones reach the TCRdb copy of this immuneACCESS table, which keeps in-frame sequences only. Checked studies attribute under half of the gap to unresolved V genes and leave the rest unexplained. Here the sample has about 130,000 clones; around 90% occur a single time. The ten largest clones take up about 1.1% of the sample. Sample time point, as interpreted from the label and publication: about 28 days (+/-7) after the second vaccine dose. The starting material was peripheral blood, obtained 28 days after the second AZD1222 dose. All receptors come from an adult who received the AZD1222 COVID-19 vaccine.

V usage is TRBV4-3 and J usage is TRBJ2-1; TRBD2 matches 11 bases. Per germline, CDR1 LGHNA and CDR2 YSLEER. The CDR3 contains 18 residues. The V gene end was trimmed by 0 bases and the J gene end by 4 bases; junction bases not matched to a gene: 8. Here the CDR3 DNA reads TGCGCCAGCAGCCAAGATAAAAGTAGCGGGAGGGAATACAATGAGCAGTTCTTC. This codes for CASSQDKSSGREYNEQFF.

The genes are TRBV5-1 and TRBJ2-6, with a possible D match to TRBD1 (6 bases). The germline V gene encodes CDR1 SGHRS and CDR2 YFSETQ. The V gene lost 3 bases and the J gene lost 3 bases, with 7 bases spanning the gap. The CDR3 is 14 amino acids. CDR3 sequence: CASSYRDGANVLTF. CDR3 DNA sequence: TGCGCCAGCAGCTACAGGGATGGGGCCAACGTCCTGACTTTC.

The V call is TRBV5-1, the J call TRBJ1-1; 7 bases map to TRBD1. There are 15 residues in the CDR3. The ends lost 1 base at V and 3 bases at J; junction bases unmatched: 6. Germline V lookup: CDR1 SGHRS, CDR2 YFSETQ. CDR3 coding DNA: TGCGCCAGCAGCTTGTCAGGTCAGGGGGACACTGAAGCTTTCTTT. Residues: CASSLSGQGDTEAFF.

This clone has just a few counts. This chain connects TRBV3-1 (or the pseudogene TRBV3-2) to TRBJ2-7, with TRBD1 as a possible D gene (6 bases). Germline-derived CDR1 and CDR2 are LGHDT and YNNKEL (reference sequence). The CDR3 is 14 residues long. V was pared by 0 bases and J by 9 bases, with 15 bases between. This chain's CDR3 is CASSQDSQGSRQYF. Written as DNA, the CDR3 is TGTGCCAGCAGCCAAGACTCACAGGGCTCAAGGCAGTACTTC.